What follows are 21 T cell receptor beta chains derived from one specimen sequenced in a study of T cells in Graves' hyperthyroidism and ophthalmopathy. Using RNA transcripts as the source, TCR beta CDR3 regions were amplified. First-round RT-PCR with HTBI primers amplified the TCR CDR3 region. TCRdb itself ran the multiplex PCR reads through MiXCR, one entry per CDR3 protein. The sample comprises some 550,000 distinct CDR3 sequences, about 20% of which are singletons, and more than 20% rests with the top ten. Specimen: blood. These receptors were obtained from a man between 18 and 35 years old with Graves' hyperthyroidism.

This clonotype occurred many times. The chain is built from TRBV6-1 and TRBJ2-7; 9 bases are shared with TRBD1. The trim removed 6 bases at V and 5 bases at J, leaving 5 bases unmatched. Germline CDR1 reads MNHNS; CDR2 reads SASEGT. This CDR3 region has 13 residues. This CDR3 reads CASRRTGVHEQYF. The CDR3 DNA is TGTGCCAGCAGGAGGACAGGGGTGCACGAGCAGTACTTC.

The sample holds a few counts of this clonotype. This chain connects TRBV20-1 to TRBJ1-1; weak D call: TRBD1 (5 bases). Trimming took 5 bases from V and 7 from J, leaving 26 bases between them. The CDR3 spans 16 residues. The germline V gene encodes CDR1 DFQATT and CDR2 SNEGSKA (reference sequence). In DNA form, the CDR3 reads TGCAGTGCTCCCGACAGAGATTTTCGGGGACTCGGTGAAGCTTTCTTT. Translation gives CSAPDRDFRGLGEAFF.

This chain connects TRBV6-4 to TRBJ1-1; no clear D. V was cut by 4 bases and J by 6 bases, with 12 bases left in between. The CDR3 is 13 amino acids. Germline-derived CDR1 and CDR2 are MRHNA and SNTAGT. CDR3 bases: TGTGCCAGCAGTGCAGACGTGGGCGCTGAAGCTTTCTTT. Residues: CASSADVGAEAFF.

The sample holds a few counts of this clonotype. CDR3 nucleotide sequence: TGTGCCAGCAGTCTACTAGGGAGGCAGACCCAGTACTTC. It encodes CASSLLGRQTQYF. The V gene is TRBV28, the J gene TRBJ2-5, with D perhaps TRBD2 (6 bases). This CDR3 is 13 amino acids long. Germline CDR1 reads MDHEN; CDR2 reads SYDVKM. Deletions cut 5 bases from V and 6 bases from J, with 13 bases between. Together with reference TRBV28 and TRBJ2-5, the CDR3 gives the full variable domain: DVKVTQSSRYLVKRTGEKVFLECVQDMDHENMFWYRQDPGLGLRLIYFSYDVKMKEKGDIPEGYSVSREKKERFSLILESASTNQTSMYLCASSLLGRQTQYFGPGTRLLVL.

This clonotype was picked up many times. This chain connects TRBV14 to TRBJ2-7; D possibly matches TRBD1 or TRBD2 (5 bases each). V lost 5 bases, J lost 3 bases, and 11 bases lay in between. The CDR3 runs 13 residues. CDR1 and CDR2 from the germline V gene are SGHDN and FVKESK. In nucleotides, the CDR3 is TGTGCCAGCAGCATTGGGACGGTCTACGAGCAGTACTTC. Translating gives CASSIGTVYEQYF.

In its sample, this clonotype was seen many times. V and J are TRBV15 and TRBJ1-1, with D possibly matching TRBD1 (6 bases). Trimming pared 9 bases from V and 6 bases from J, leaving 17 bases between. Germline CDR1 LNHNV, CDR2 YYDKDF (reference sequence). The CDR3 loop spans 13 amino acids. CDR3 nucleotide sequence: TGTGCCACGTCCGACAGGAGGACGCCTGAAGCTTTCTTT. The encoded protein is CATSDRRTPEAFF.

The rearrangement links TRBV28 to TRBJ2-7, with D possibly matching TRBD2 (5 bases). The V gene lost 3 bases and the J gene lost 5 bases, with 14 bases spanning the gap. Per the germline V gene, CDR1 is MDHEN and CDR2 is SYDVKM. CDR3 size: 14 residues. CDR3 DNA: TGTGCCAGCAGTTTGCCGGGAACCTACCACGAGCAGTACTTC. Amino acid sequence: CASSLPGTYHEQYF. The full variable domain, its missing parts supplied by reference TRBV28 and TRBJ2-7, is DVKVTQSSRYLVKRTGEKVFLECVQDMDHENMFWYRQDPGLGLRLIYFSYDVKMKEKGDIPEGYSVSREKKERFSLILESASTNQTSMYLCASSLPGTYHEQYFGPGTRLTVT.

This clonotype has more than one count but fewer than ten. The J gene is TRBJ1-5, the V gene TRBV19; tentatively, D is TRBD1 (6 bases). The CDR3 has 14 amino acids. Trimming left V 4 bases short and J 10 bases short, with 17 bases between. Germline-derived CDR1 and CDR2 are LNHDA and SQIVND (reference sequence). The CDR3 region is CASSTKRDTAPQHF. In DNA, the CDR3 is TGTGCCAGTAGTACTAAGCGGGACACCGCTCCCCAGCATTTT.

This clonotype occurred a few times. A much larger clone sits a single nucleotide away, making a read error possible. The CDR3, as DNA: TGCGCCAGCAGCGGGACAGCGGACAGCTCCTACGAGCAGTACGTC. This gives the protein CASSGTADSSYEQYV. The genes are TRBV5-1 and TRBJ2-7; 7 nucleotides line up with TRBD1. Per the germline V gene, CDR1 is SGHRS and CDR2 is YFSETQ. This CDR3 is 15 amino acids long. Trimming cost V 4 bases and J 0 bases; bases outside gene matches: 7.

This chain connects TRBV20-1 to TRBJ2-7; D is perhaps TRBD1 (6 bases). Germline V gene data show CDR1 as DFQATT and CDR2 as SNEGSKA (reference sequence). Trimming left V 2 bases short and J 5 bases short, with 22 bases between. This CDR3 contains 16 residues. The DNA of the CDR3 is TGCAGTGCTAGAAGCGGCAGCCCGGCGGCAGGGGACGAGCAGTACTTC. Translated: CSARSGSPAAGDEQYF.

In this sample, this clonotype turned up many times. Here the CDR3 reads CASSLSPNRAYYGYTF. The DNA of the CDR3 is TGTGCCAGCAGTCTCAGCCCTAACAGGGCCTACTATGGCTACACCTTC. The chain joins TRBV6-1 to TRBJ1-2; maybe TRBD1 (6 bases). This CDR3 spans 16 amino acids. Deletions cut 5 bases from V and 3 bases from J, with 19 bases between. The germline V gene encodes CDR1 MNHNS and CDR2 SASEGT.

The chain joins TRBV7-2 to TRBJ2-3; TRBD1 aligns across 8 bases. The CDR3 runs 15 residues. J was trimmed by 4 bases and V by 5 bases; bases with no gene match: 8. CDR1 is SGHTA, CDR2 FQGNSA, per germline. Written as DNA, the CDR3 is TGTGCCAGCAGCCTTAGGGACAGGTACGCAGATACGCAGTATTTT. This encodes CASSLRDRYADTQYF.

This clonotype was picked up a small number of times. The chain recombines TRBV30 with TRBJ2-7; TRBD2 is a possible D gene (6 bases). Germline CDR1 is GTSNPN and CDR2 is SVGIG (reference sequence). The V end lost 4 bases, the J end lost 6 bases, and 16 bases lay between the germline ends. The length of the CDR3 is 13 residues. The CDR3 bases are TGTGCCTGGATGGGGGGACTCCCGGGCGAGCAGTACTTC. It codes for CAWMGGLPGEQYF.

This clonotype was detected many times. The chain has TRBV7-9 and TRBJ1-1; D ambiguous. Trimming removed 3 bases from V and 5 bases from J, with 7 bases in between. The CDR3 is 12 residues long. Germline CDR1 and CDR2: SEHNR and FQNEAQ (reference sequence). The CDR3 region is CASSFKGTEAFF. The CDR3 DNA reads TGTGCCAGCAGCTTTAAGGGAACTGAAGCTTTCTTT.

Only a few counts were recorded for this clonotype. The rearrangement links TRBV6-2 or TRBV6-3 to TRBJ2-3; a possible D gene is TRBD2 (6 bases). The CDR3 has 18 residues. Trimming cost V 11 bases and J 0 bases, with 27 bases left between them. Germline V lookup: CDR1 MNHEY, CDR2 SVGEGT. This CDR3 is CAGTPKLGTPGSTDTQYF. CDR3 sequence (DNA): TGTGCCGGCACCCCGAAACTTGGGACTCCCGGTAGCACAGATACGCAGTATTTT.

V is TRBV7-9 and J is TRBJ1-3; D call uncertain. V lost 2 bases to trimming and J lost 0 bases, with 11 bases between them. The V gene's germline CDR1 is SEHNR and CDR2 FQNEAQ (reference sequence). The length of the CDR3 is 16 residues. CDR3 region: CASSLFPHLSGNTIYF. Written as DNA, the CDR3 is TGTGCCAGCAGCTTATTTCCTCACCTCTCTGGAAACACCATATATTTT.

The chain recombines TRBV19 with TRBJ1-1, with D hard to call. Trimming took 5 bases from V and 3 from J, leaving 13 bases between them. The CDR3 runs 14 residues. Germline V gene sequence: CDR1 LNHDA, CDR2 SQIVND (reference sequence). The DNA of the CDR3 is TGTGCCAGTAGTTTAGGGAATTCCGACACTGAAGCTTTCTTT. Its protein product is CASSLGNSDTEAFF.

The V call is TRBV12-3 or TRBV12-4, the J call TRBJ1-1; TRBD1 matches 8 bases. The CDR3 has 16 amino acids. J lost 6 bases, V lost 2 bases, and 11 bases had no gene match. In nucleotides, the CDR3 is TGTGCCAGCAGTTTAATGGTGACAGGGGAAACCCCTGAAGCTTTCTTT. Translated: CASSLMVTGETPEAFF.

This clonotype was observed many times. The chain carries TRBV15 and TRBJ2-4; no definite D call. The CDR3 loop spans 14 amino acids. Trimming removed 0 bases at V and 10 bases at J, with 13 bases between. CDR1 is LNHNV, CDR2 YYDKDF, per germline (reference sequence). As DNA, the CDR3 is TGTGCCACCAGCAGAGAAACCCTCTCCGGGATTCAGTACTTC. This codes for CATSRETLSGIQYF.

This clonotype was observed a few times. The chain has TRBV6-5 and TRBJ2-4, with D possibly being TRBD1 (5 bases). V gave up 7 bases and J gave up 2 bases, with 9 bases separating them. The CDR3 covers 13 residues. Germline V gene data show CDR1 as MNHEY and CDR2 as SVGAGI. CDR3 in DNA: TGTGCCAGCACCCCAGGGACCAAAAACATTCAGTACTTC. Its protein product is CASTPGTKNIQYF.

In its sample, this clonotype was seen many times. The chain employs TRBV20-1 and TRBJ1-2; D ambiguous. V lost 1 base and J 5 bases, leaving 11 bases between the germline ends. Germline-derived CDR1 and CDR2 are DFQATT and SNEGSKA (reference sequence). The CDR3 covers 13 residues. The CDR3 spells CSARALKGYGYTF. The CDR3 bases are TGCAGTGCTAGAGCCCTCAAAGGGTATGGCTACACCTTC.